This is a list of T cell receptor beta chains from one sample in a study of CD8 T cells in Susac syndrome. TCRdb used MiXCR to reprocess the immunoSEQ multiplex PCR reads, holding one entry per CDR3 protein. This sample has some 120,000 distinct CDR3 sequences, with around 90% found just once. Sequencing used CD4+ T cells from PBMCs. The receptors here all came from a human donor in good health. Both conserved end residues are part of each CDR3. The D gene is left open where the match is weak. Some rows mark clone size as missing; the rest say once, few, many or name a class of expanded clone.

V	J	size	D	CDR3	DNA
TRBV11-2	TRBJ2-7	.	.	CASSDGRRGYEQYF	TGTGCCAGCAGCGACGGACGCCGAGGCTACGAGCAGTACTTC
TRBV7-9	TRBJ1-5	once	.	CASTNIQGNQPQHF	TGTGCCAGCACGAACATCCAGGGGAATCAGCCCCAGCATTTT
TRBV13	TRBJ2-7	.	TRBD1	CASSLGGDRVHEQYF	TGTGCCAGCAGCTTAGGAGGGGACAGGGTCCACGAGCAGTACTTC
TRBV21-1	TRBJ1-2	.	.	CASSKEWQGDGYTF	TGTGCCAGCAGCAAAGAGTGGCAGGGGGATGGCTACACCTTC
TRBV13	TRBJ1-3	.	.	CASSRPGNRDGNTIYF	TGTGCCAGCAGCCGGCCAGGGAATCGGGATGGAAACACCATATATTTT
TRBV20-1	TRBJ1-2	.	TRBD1	CSAWDRGGGYTF	TGCAGTGCTTGGGACAGGGGAGGTGGCTACACCTTC
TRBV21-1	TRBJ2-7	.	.	CASSLRTGGESSYEQYF	TGTGCCAGCAGCCTCCGAACGGGGGGGGAGAGCTCCTACGAGCAGTACTTC
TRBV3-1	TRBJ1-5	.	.	CASSQDISQPQHF	TGTGCCAGCAGCCAAGATATTAGTCAGCCCCAGCATTTT
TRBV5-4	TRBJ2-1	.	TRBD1	CASSLASRDRVYNEQFF	TGTGCCAGCAGCTTGGCGAGTCGGGACAGGGTCTACAATGAGCAGTTCTTC
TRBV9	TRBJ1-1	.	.	CASSPQVDTEAFF	TGTGCCAGCAGCCCACAAGTGGACACTGAAGCTTTCTTT
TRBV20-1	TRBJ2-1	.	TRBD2	CSARGGTSARASYNEQFF	TGCAGTGCTAGAGGCGGGACTAGCGCCAGGGCGTCCTACAATGAGCAGTTCTTC
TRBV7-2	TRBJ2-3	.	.	CASSLGYPRGWPDTQYF	TGTGCCAGCAGCTTAGGGTACCCCAGGGGCTGGCCAGATACGCAGTATTTT
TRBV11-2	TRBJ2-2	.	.	CASSSLGGPTGELFF	TGTGCCAGCAGCTCTCTGGGGGGGCCCACCGGGGAGCTGTTTTTT
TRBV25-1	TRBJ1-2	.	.	CASSERNRVGYTF	TGTGCCAGCAGTGAACGAAACAGGGTTGGCTACACCTTC
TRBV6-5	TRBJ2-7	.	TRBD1	CASSAPGTGYEQYF	TGTGCCAGCAGTGCCCCCGGGACAGGCTACGAGCAGTACTTC
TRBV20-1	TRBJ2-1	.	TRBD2	CSAHRAGVRNEQFF	TGCAGTGCCCACCGAGCGGGAGTCCGGAATGAGCAGTTCTTC
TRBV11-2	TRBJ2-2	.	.	CASSLLGLRSKSGELFF	TGTGCCAGCAGCTTACTCGGACTCAGATCGAAGTCGGGGGAGCTGTTTTTT
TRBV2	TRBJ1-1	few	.	CASSSQGGTEAFF	TGTGCCAGCAGTTCTCAGGGAGGCACTGAAGCTTTCTTT
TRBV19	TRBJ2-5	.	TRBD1	CASSPGQGKETQYF	TGTGCCAGTAGTCCGGGACAGGGAAAAGAGACCCAGTACTTC
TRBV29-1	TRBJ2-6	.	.	CSVGQGTGANVLTF	TGCAGCGTGGGTCAGGGGACTGGGGCCAACGTCCTGACTTTC
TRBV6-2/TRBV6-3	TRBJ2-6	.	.	CASSYAAGANVLTF	TGTGCCAGCAGTTACGCCGCTGGGGCCAACGTCCTGACTTTC
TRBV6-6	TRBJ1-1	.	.	CASRTEYTEAFF	TGTGCCAGCAGGACAGAGTACACTGAAGCTTTCTTT
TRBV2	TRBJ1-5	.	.	CASREVGSGGENQPQHF	TGTGCCAGCAGGGAAGTCGGTAGCGGGGGGGAAAATCAGCCCCAGCATTTT
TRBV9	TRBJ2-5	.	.	CASSARRHSQETQYF	TGTGCCAGCAGCGCCCGAAGACACTCCCAAGAGACCCAGTACTTC
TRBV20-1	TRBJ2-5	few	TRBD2	CSARSGSGYQETQYF	TGCAGTGCTAGGTCAGGTAGCGGGTACCAAGAGACCCAGTACTTC
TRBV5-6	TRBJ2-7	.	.	CASSLAGFGEQYF	TGTGCCAGCAGCTTGGCAGGGTTCGGGGAGCAGTACTTC
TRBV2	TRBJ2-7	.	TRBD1	CASSDGQGGAYEQYF	TGTGCCAGCAGTGACGGACAGGGGGGTGCCTACGAGCAGTACTTC
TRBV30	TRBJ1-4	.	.	CAWSSITNEKLFF	TGTGCCTGGAGTTCCATTACTAATGAAAAACTGTTTTTT
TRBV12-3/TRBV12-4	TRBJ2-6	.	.	CASSFSGGYGSGANVLTF	TGTGCCAGCAGTTTCTCTGGGGGCTACGGCAGTGGGGCCAACGTCCTGACTTTC